This TCR beta chain was captured by sequencing in a study of shared clonotypes between healthy human individuals. Deletions cut 1 base from V and 12 bases from J, with 16 bases between. CDR1 is SEHNR and CDR2 is FQNEAQ in the germline V gene (reference sequence). The CDR3 consists of 14 residues. Repertoires were generated with immunoSEQ multiplex PCR, while TCRdb's copy carries only in-frame clones and drops some. This table holds about a million clones, more than 75% found once. The TCR sequence derives from a man between 18 and 35 years old in good health. The sample was memory CD4+ T cells sorted from blood. Subset given: CD45RA-negative fraction. V usage is TRBV7-9 and J usage is TRBJ2-1; D perhaps matches TRBD1 (7 bases). In DNA, the CDR3 is TGTGCCAGCAGCTTAGGCGGAGGGGGCGATAGGCAGTTCTTC. Translating it yields CASSLGGGGDRQFF.